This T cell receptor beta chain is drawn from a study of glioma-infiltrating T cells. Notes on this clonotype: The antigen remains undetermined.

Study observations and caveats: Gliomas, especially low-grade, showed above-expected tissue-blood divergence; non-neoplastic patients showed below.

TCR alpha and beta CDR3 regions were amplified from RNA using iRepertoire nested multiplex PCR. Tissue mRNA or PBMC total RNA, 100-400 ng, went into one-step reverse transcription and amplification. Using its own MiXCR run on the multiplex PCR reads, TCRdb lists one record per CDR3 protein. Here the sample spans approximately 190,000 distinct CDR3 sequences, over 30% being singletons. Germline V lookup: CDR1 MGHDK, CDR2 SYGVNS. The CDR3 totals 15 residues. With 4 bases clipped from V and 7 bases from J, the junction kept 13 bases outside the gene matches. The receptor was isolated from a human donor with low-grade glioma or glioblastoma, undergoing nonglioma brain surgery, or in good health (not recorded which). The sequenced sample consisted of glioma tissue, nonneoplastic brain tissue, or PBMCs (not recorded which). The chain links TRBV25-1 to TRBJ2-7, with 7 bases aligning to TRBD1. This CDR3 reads CASSAGWDRGQEQYF. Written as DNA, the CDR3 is TGTGCCAGCAGTGCAGGCTGGGACAGAGGGCAGGAGCAGTACTTC.